A single sample gave rise to the 15 T cell receptor beta chains below, sequenced in a study of shared clonotypes between healthy human individuals. TCRdb keeps only in-frame clones here, not all; method: immunoSEQ multiplex PCR. The sample gives millions of clones, about 92% of which show up once; 0.14% is in the top ten. The sequenced sample was naive CD4+ T cells sorted from blood. The subset here: CD45RA+ positively selected. Receptors originate from a man aged 18 to 29 in good health.

CDR3 amino acids: CASTNRERYGYTF. The CDR3 coding sequence is TGTGCCAGCACCAACAGGGAACGGTATGGCTACACCTTC. This chain connects TRBV21-1 to TRBJ1-2; TRBD1 reflects the table's D call only, with no check against the DNA. TRBV21-1 is noted as a pseudogene. The CDR3 has 13 amino acids.

In its sample, this clone was seen a few times. The chain recombines TRBV30 with TRBJ1-5, with 10 bases that match TRBD1. Germline CDR1 GTSNPN, CDR2 SVGIG (reference sequence). The junction had 4 bases not matched to a gene; V was cut back by 5 bases and J by 6 bases. The CDR3 has 13 amino acids. The CDR3 is CAWGTGAGQPQHF. CDR3 DNA: TGTGCCTGGGGGACAGGGGCTGGTCAGCCCCAGCATTTT. Together with reference TRBV30 and TRBJ1-5, the CDR3 gives the full variable domain: SQTIHQWPATLVQPVGSPLSLECTVEGTSNPNLYWYRQAAGRGLQLLFYSVGIGQISSEVPQNLSASRPQDRQFILSSKKLLLSDSGFYLCAWGTGAGQPQHFGDGTRLSIL.

This chain joins TRBV6-4 and TRBJ2-1; D is possibly TRBD2 (6 bases). Germline V gene sequence: CDR1 MRHNA, CDR2 SNTAGT. CDR3 length: 19 residues. The V and J ends lost 5 bases and 0 bases respectively, with 23 bases between them. The CDR3 sequence: CASSPGLLFSGGSYNEQFF. CDR3 sequence (DNA): TGTGCCAGCAGTCCGGGACTGTTATTCTCCGGGGGCTCCTACAATGAGCAGTTCTTC.

As regards this clone: Other DNA sequences from this sample encode an identical CDR3 as well. The chain has TRBV5-1 and TRBJ2-1; D uncertain. Germline CDR1 is SGHRS and CDR2 is YFSETQ. Trimming stripped 3 bases from V and 0 bases from J, with 4 bases between. The CDR3 loop spans 13 amino acids. CDR3 sequence reads: CASSSPSYNEQFF. DNA of the CDR3: TGCGCCAGCAGCTCCCCCTCCTACAATGAGCAGTTCTTC.

This chain connects TRBV30 to TRBJ2-2; tentative D call: TRBD1 (6 bases). V shed 3 bases and J shed 0 bases, with 14 bases lying between them. CDR3 length equals 16 residues. CDR1 is GTSNPN and CDR2 is SVGIG in the germline V gene (reference sequence). Here the CDR3 DNA reads TGTGCCTGGAGCGCGGACAGACGACCGAACACCGGGGAGCTGTTTTTT. This gives the protein CAWSADRRPNTGELFF.

This chain joins TRBV2 and TRBJ1-1, with 9 bases identical to TRBD1. With 8 bases clipped from V and 5 bases from J, the junction kept 9 bases outside the gene matches. The CDR3 totals 14 residues. Germline V CDR1 and CDR2: SNHLY, FYNNEI. As DNA, the CDR3 is TGTGCCAGCGGGGGGACAGGGATCTGGACTGAAGCTTTCTTT. Translating it yields CASGGTGIWTEAFF.

The gene calls are TRBV2 and TRBJ2-3; 10 bases are a match to TRBD1. The V and J ends lost 6 bases and 3 bases, in that order; junction bases with no gene match: 6. The CDR3 has 15 amino acids. CDR1 SNHLY and CDR2 FYNNEI come from the germline V gene. CDR3 sequence reads: CASRLGTGVTDTQYF. CDR3 coding DNA: TGTGCCAGCAGACTCGGGACAGGGGTAACAGATACGCAGTATTTT.

With regard to this clone: Other DNA variants within this sample encode the same CDR3. V usage is TRBV5-1 and J usage is TRBJ2-5; TRBD1 matches 7 bases. The CDR3 is 14 residues long. Germline V gives CDR1 SGHRS, CDR2 YFSETQ. The ends lost 4 bases at V and 2 bases at J; junction bases unmatched: 5. The CDR3 region has the DNA TGCGCCAGCAGCCTGGGACAGTTACAAGAGACCCAGTACTTC. Translation: CASSLGQLQETQYF.

As regards this clone: The same CDR3 can be traced to other DNA sequences in this sample. This rearrangement joins TRBV15 to TRBJ2-7; 9 bases fit TRBD1. CDR1 LNHNV and CDR2 YYDKDF come from the germline V gene (reference sequence). Trimming took 6 bases from V and 0 from J; bases not matched to a gene: 3. The CDR3 length is 14 residues. The DNA of the CDR3 is TGTGCCACCAGTACAGGGGGCAGCTCCTACGAGCAGTACTTC. It encodes CATSTGGSSYEQYF. Using reference TRBV15 and TRBJ2-7 for the parts outside the CDR3, the full variable domain is DAMVIQNPRYQVTQFGKPVTLSCSQTLNHNVMYWYQQKSSQAPKLLFHYYDKDFNNEADTPDNFQSRRPNTSFCFLDIRSPGLGDTAMYLCATSTGGSSYEQYFGPGTRLTVT.

This sequence joins TRBV27 and TRBJ2-1; 7 nucleotides line up with TRBD2. The V gene's germline CDR1 is MNHEY and CDR2 SMNVEV (reference sequence). This CDR3 has 16 amino acids. Trimming at V came to 1 base and at J to 5 bases, leaving 8 bases not matched to a gene. In nucleotides, the CDR3 is TGTGCCAGCAGTTTATGGCCTATCGGGAGGCACAATGAGCAGTTCTTC. This translates into CASSLWPIGRHNEQFF.

The chain carries TRBV11-2 and TRBJ2-7; D unresolved. The CDR3 covers 15 residues. Germline lookup yields CDR1 SGHAT and CDR2 FQNNGV. The V end was cut by 5 bases, the J end by 3 bases, with 17 bases between. CDR3 DNA sequence: TGTGCCAGCAGCCCCCTGGGCAGAACTCACTACGAGCAGTACTTC. Translating gives CASSPLGRTHYEQYF.

The chain links TRBV5-4 to TRBJ2-7; TRBD2 matches at 7 bases. Trimming removed 10 bases from V and 0 bases from J; junction bases left unmatched: 7. Germline CDR1 is SGHNT and CDR2 is YYREEE (reference sequence). The CDR3 sequence is 13 residues long. CDR3 nucleotides: TGTGCCGCGAGGGAGGGATTCTCCTACGAGCAGTACTTC. This encodes CAAREGFSYEQYF. Filled out from reference TRBV5-4 and TRBJ2-7, the complete variable domain reads ETGVTQSPTHLIKTRGQQVTLRCSSQSGHNTVSWYQQALGQGPQFIFQYYREEENGRGNFPPRFSGLQFPNYSSELNVNALELDDSALYLCAAREGFSYEQYFGPGTRLTVT.

The chain has TRBV2 and TRBJ2-7; 7 bases map to TRBD1. Per the germline V gene, CDR1 is SNHLY and CDR2 is FYNNEI. Trimming at V came to 2 bases and at J to 1 base, leaving 8 bases not matched to a gene. This CDR3 has 16 amino acids. The CDR3 loop reads CASSETHGTVSYEQYF. The CDR3 DNA reads TGTGCCAGCAGTGAAACCCACGGGACAGTGTCCTACGAGCAGTACTTC.

The chain links TRBV15 to TRBJ2-7, with 12 bases aligning to TRBD2. Trimming took 4 bases from V and 2 from J; bases not matched to a gene: 6. The germline V gene encodes CDR1 LNHNV and CDR2 YYDKDF (reference sequence). The CDR3 runs to 16 residues. CDR3 protein: CATSMGLAGPAYEQYF. Here the CDR3 DNA reads TGTGCCACCAGCATGGGACTAGCGGGCCCAGCCTACGAGCAGTACTTC.

The V and J genes are TRBV19 and TRBJ1-3; D gene ambiguous. Per germline, CDR1 LNHDA and CDR2 SQIVND (reference sequence). The CDR3 length is 14 residues. The germline V and J ends were trimmed by 8 bases and 2 bases, with 13 bases remaining between them. The CDR3 loop reads CASRPRSAGNTIYF. The CDR3 DNA sequence: TGTGCCAGTCGGCCTCGGTCAGCTGGAAACACCATATATTTT.